This entry lists 29 T cell receptor beta chains sequenced from one sample in a study of blood T cell repertoires in COVID-19. Some clones are missing from TCRdb's copy, which holds only in-frame ones; the method was immunoSEQ multiplex PCR. The sample holds about 220,000 clones, about 88% seen once. What was sequenced was PBMCs or T cells enriched from blood (not recorded which). These receptors all stem from a woman aged 25 to 39 who had recovered from COVID-19.

The chain is built from TRBV19 and TRBJ1-2, with D uncertain. V lost 0 bases and J 8 bases, leaving 13 bases between the germline ends. The CDR3 runs to 14 residues. Germline V lookup: CDR1 LNHDA, CDR2 SQIVND (reference sequence). CDR3 residues: CASSIDGRVGGYTF. CDR3 DNA sequence: TGTGCCAGTAGTATAGATGGGAGGGTCGGGGGCTACACCTTC.

V and J are TRBV18 and TRBJ1-1, with 9 bases lining up with TRBD1. Trimming cost V 6 bases and J 1 base; bases outside gene matches: 3. From germline, CDR1 is KGHSH and CDR2 LQKENI. The CDR3 totals 14 residues. The CDR3 region has the DNA TGTGCCAGCTCTCAACAGGGGGCGAACACTGAAGCTTTCTTT. Amino acids: CASSQQGANTEAFF.

The chain joins TRBV7-2 to TRBJ2-3, with a possible D match to TRBD2 (5 bases). The ends were cut back, 1 base at V and 4 bases at J, with 6 bases in the middle. Germline CDR1 SGHTA, CDR2 FQGNSA. The CDR3 sequence is 13 residues long. The CDR3 nucleotides read TGTGCCAGCAGCTTAGGGAGGCCAGATACGCAGTATTTT. This sequence encodes CASSLGRPDTQYF.

The V and J genes are TRBV7-2 and TRBJ2-1; D remains unclear. The V gene lost 5 bases and the J gene lost 10 bases, with 9 bases spanning the gap. CDR3 size: 11 residues. Germline lookup yields CDR1 SGHTA and CDR2 FQGNSA. The DNA of the CDR3 is TGTGCCAGCAGCGACTCTGAAGAGCAGTTCTTC. The encoded protein is CASSDSEEQFF.

The rearrangement links TRBV4-3 to TRBJ1-2; D gene unclear. Looked up from germline, CDR1 is LGHNA and CDR2 is YSLEER. V shed 0 bases and J shed 4 bases, with 9 bases lying between them. The CDR3 covers 14 residues. CDR3 amino acids: CASSQDGGPYGYTF. CDR3 coding DNA: TGCGCCAGCAGCCAAGATGGCGGGCCCTATGGCTACACCTTC.

The V call is TRBV2, the J call TRBJ2-3, with TRBD2 as a possible D gene (5 bases). The CDR3 is 16 residues long. The germline gives CDR1 SNHLY, CDR2 FYNNEI. V lost 3 bases and J 3 bases, leaving 16 bases between the germline ends. The CDR3 DNA sequence: TGTGCCAGCAGTGACAGAGGGAATGCCGTGACAGATACGCAGTATTTT. This translates into CASSDRGNAVTDTQYF.

The rearrangement links TRBV15 to TRBJ1-2; D unclear. Trimming stripped 6 bases from V and 8 bases from J, with 22 bases between. This CDR3 contains 15 residues. CDR1 and CDR2 from the germline V gene are LNHNV and YYDKDF (reference sequence). CDR3 sequence reads: CATSRSSDWGGGYTF. In DNA, the CDR3 is TGTGCCACCAGTAGGTCCTCGGACTGGGGAGGCGGCTACACCTTC.

The chain carries TRBV7-3 and TRBJ1-1; possibly TRBD1 for D (6 bases). Trimming stripped 1 base from V and 2 bases from J, with 8 bases between. Germline-derived CDR1 and CDR2 are SGHTA and FQGTGA. CDR3 length: 14 residues. This CDR3 is CASSLNRVNTEAFF. In DNA form, the CDR3 reads TGTGCCAGCAGCTTAAACAGGGTAAACACTGAAGCTTTCTTT.

This clone was picked up a small number of times. This rearrangement joins TRBV12-3 or TRBV12-4 to TRBJ2-1; unclear D gene. V was shortened by 3 bases and J by 2 bases, with 5 bases between the two germline ends. This CDR3 has 13 residues. CDR3 region: CASSFTAYNEQFF. The CDR3 DNA sequence: TGTGCCAGCAGTTTCACAGCCTACAATGAGCAGTTCTTC.

In DNA, the CDR3 is TGTGCCAGCAGCTTAATGGCTAGCGGTGAGACCCAGTACTTC. This translates into CASSLMASGETQYF. This chain links TRBV11-2 with TRBJ2-5; TRBD2 aligns across 7 bases. The ends lost 2 bases at V and 5 bases at J; junction bases unmatched: 5. CDR1 and CDR2 from the germline V gene are SGHAT and FQNNGV. This CDR3 spans 14 amino acids.

The rearrangement uses TRBV2 and TRBJ2-3, with 8 bases aligning to TRBD2. This CDR3 region has 15 residues. The trim removed 5 bases at V and 1 base at J, leaving 5 bases unmatched. The V gene's germline CDR1 is SNHLY and CDR2 FYNNEI. The CDR3 here is CASSPLAGRTDTQYF. The CDR3, as DNA: TGTGCCAGCAGTCCTCTAGCGGGTCGCACAGATACGCAGTATTTT.

The chain joins TRBV3-1 (or the pseudogene TRBV3-2) to TRBJ2-3, with unresolved D. This CDR3 spans 14 amino acids. V lost 1 base to trimming and J lost 0 bases, with 5 bases between them. Germline V CDR1 and CDR2: LGHDT, YNNKEL (reference sequence). DNA for the CDR3: TGTGCCAGCAGCCAAGGTCCTAGCACAGATACGCAGTATTTT. Its translation: CASSQGPSTDTQYF.

The rearrangement uses TRBV9 and TRBJ2-1; 10 bases agree with TRBD2. Trimming removed 0 bases from V and 0 bases from J; junction bases left unmatched: 9. CDR3 length: 19 amino acids. CDR1 is SGDLS and CDR2 is YYNGEE in the germline V gene. The CDR3 region is CASSVVSGGASSSYNEQFF. CDR3 nucleotides: TGTGCCAGCAGCGTAGTAAGCGGGGGGGCCTCGAGCTCCTACAATGAGCAGTTCTTC.

The rearrangement joins TRBV3-1 (or the pseudogene TRBV3-2) to TRBJ1-2; perhaps TRBD1 as D (5 bases). The V gene's germline CDR1 is LGHDT and CDR2 YNNKEL (reference sequence). The germline V and J ends were trimmed by 1 base and 4 bases, with 13 bases remaining between them. This CDR3 is 15 amino acids long. CDR3 nucleotide sequence: TGTGCCAGCAGCCAAGCTTATGACAGACTCTATGGCTACACCTTC. The encoded protein is CASSQAYDRLYGYTF.

The V and J genes are TRBV4-2 and TRBJ2-3; 10 bases map to TRBD2. Germline V gene sequence: CDR1 LGHNA, CDR2 YNFKEQ. The CDR3 is 18 residues long. The V segment lost 4 bases and the J segment 0 bases; nucleotides outside the gene matches: 10. The CDR3 here is CASSPYGTSGASTDTQYF. Written as DNA, the CDR3 is TGTGCCAGCAGCCCATATGGCACTAGCGGGGCTAGCACAGATACGCAGTATTTT.

This CDR3 is CASSPRTSGYTDTQYF. The DNA for the CDR3 is TGTGCCAGCAGCCCAAGGACTAGCGGGTACACAGATACGCAGTATTTT. This sequence joins TRBV7-6 and TRBJ2-3, with TRBD2 matching over 11 bases. CDR1 and CDR2 (germline): SGHVS, FNYEAQ. The CDR3 totals 16 residues. Trimming took 5 bases from V and 2 from J; bases not matched to a gene: 6. The full variable domain, in which reference TRBV7-6 and TRBJ2-3 provide the parts outside the CDR3, is GAGVSQSPRYKVTKRGQDVALRCDPISGHVSLYWYRQALGQGPEFLTYFNYEAQQDKSGLPNDRFSAERPEGSISTLTIQRTEQRDSAMYRCASSPRTSGYTDTQYFGPGTRLTVL.

The V gene is TRBV27, the J gene TRBJ1-1; no clear D gene. V lost 2 bases, J lost 5 bases, and 18 bases lay in between. The CDR3 loop spans 16 amino acids. Germline-derived CDR1 and CDR2 are MNHEY and SMNVEV (reference sequence). The CDR3 DNA follows: TGTGCCAGCAGTTTAACAGTCGCCCTGGGCCTAACTGAAGCTTTCTTT. Residues: CASSLTVALGLTEAFF.

The V call is TRBV2, the J call TRBJ2-3; TRBD2 matches at 8 bases. Per germline, CDR1 SNHLY and CDR2 FYNNEI. V dropped 2 bases and J dropped 2; count of bases not matched to a gene: 6. This CDR3 spans 16 amino acids. The CDR3 region has the DNA TGTGCCAGCAGTGAAATAGCGGGGAGGAACACAGATACGCAGTATTTT. Residues: CASSEIAGRNTDTQYF.

Turning to this clone: Germline and junction disagree at one end, which may indicate a read error. The V gene is TRBV7-3, the J gene TRBJ2-1, with a tentative D call TRBD1 (6 bases). Germline CDR1 SGHTA, CDR2 FQGTGA. The CDR3 extends over 16 amino acids. The CDR3 loop reads CASSVTGLEGYNEQFF. CDR3 nucleotides: TGTGCCAGCAGCGTAACAGGGTTAGAGGGTTACAATGAGCAGTTCTTC.

The chain is built from TRBV7-6 and TRBJ2-5; 12 positions agree with TRBD1. CDR3 length: 16 residues. Per the germline V gene, CDR1 is SGHVS and CDR2 is FNYEAQ. V lost 5 bases and J lost 5; bases outside the gene matches: 9. CDR3 loop: CASSPGTGGRGETQYF. CDR3 DNA sequence: TGTGCCAGCAGCCCCGGGACAGGGGGCCGAGGGGAGACCCAGTACTTC.

The V gene is TRBV5-1, the J gene TRBJ1-2; TRBD1 aligns across 8 bases. Germline values: CDR1 SGHRS, CDR2 YFSETQ. V trimming: 3 bases; J trimming: 2 bases; junction bases outside the gene matches: 6. This CDR3 spans 15 amino acids. CDR3: CASSSTGQGNYGYTF. DNA for the CDR3: TGCGCCAGCAGCTCCACCGGACAGGGCAACTATGGCTACACCTTC. The entire variable domain, with the rest obtained from reference TRBV5-1 and TRBJ1-2, is as follows: KAGVTQTPRYLIKTRGQQVTLSCSPISGHRSVSWYQQTPGQGLQFLFEYFSETQRNKGNFPGRFSGRQFSNSRSEMNVSTLELGDSALYLCASSSTGQGNYGYTFGSGTRLTVV.

The CDR3 coding sequence is TGCGCCAGCAACTTTGACAGGCTTGAAGCTTTCTTT. This encodes CASNFDRLEAFF. The chain couples TRBV10-1 to TRBJ1-1, with a tentative D call TRBD1 (6 bases). The germline V gene encodes CDR1 WNHNN and CDR2 SYGVQD (reference sequence). CDR3 length equals 12 residues. The V gene lost 7 bases and the J gene lost 7 bases, with 13 bases spanning the gap.

In this sample, this clone turned up once. The chain employs TRBV6-5 and TRBJ2-3; 7 nucleotides agree with TRBD1. The germline gives CDR1 MNHEY, CDR2 SVGAGI. V was pared by 6 bases and J by 3 bases, with 0 bases of the junction left unmatched. The CDR3 has 12 amino acids. CDR3 amino acids: CASSRGTDTQYF. CDR3 coding DNA: TGTGCCAGCAGCAGGGGGACAGATACGCAGTATTTT.

This chain connects TRBV6-5 to TRBJ2-7; a weak D match, TRBD2 (7 bases). Germline CDR1 and CDR2: MNHEY and SVGAGI. V dropped 8 bases and J dropped 0 bases, with 14 bases sitting between them. The CDR3 loop spans 14 amino acids. The CDR3 loop is CASRGAIASYEQYF. As DNA, the CDR3 is TGTGCCAGCCGGGGGGCCATCGCCTCCTACGAGCAGTACTTC.

Remarks on this clone: The identical CDR3 is also encoded by other nucleotide sequences in the sample. This chain joins TRBV19 and TRBJ1-5; 9 bases fit TRBD1. This CDR3 has 15 residues. CDR1 and CDR2 from the germline V gene are LNHDA and SQIVND (reference sequence). V gave up 6 bases and J gave up 4 bases; unmatched junction bases: 7. The CDR3 nucleotides read TGTGCCAGTAGCCCGACAGGGGGGAGAAATCAGCCCCAGCATTTT. Protein sequence: CASSPTGGRNQPQHF.

V is TRBV2 and J is TRBJ2-2; 11 bases agree with TRBD2. Trimming at V came to 8 bases and at J to 6 bases, leaving 5 bases not matched to a gene. From germline, CDR1 is SNHLY and CDR2 FYNNEI. The CDR3 length is 14 residues. CDR3 amino acids: CASLAGGRAGELFF. DNA of the CDR3: TGTGCCAGCTTAGCGGGGGGGCGAGCCGGGGAGCTGTTTTTT.

This clone was detected only once. This sequence joins TRBV12-5 and TRBJ2-7; no clear D. Between the trimmed V and J ends, which lost 5 bases and 7 bases, there was a span of 12 bases. Per the germline V gene, CDR1 is LGHNT and CDR2 is FRNRAP. The CDR3 contains 12 residues. The CDR3: CASGPSIREQYF. Here the CDR3 DNA reads TGTGCTAGTGGTCCCTCTATCCGGGAGCAGTACTTC.

The gene calls are TRBV7-3 and TRBJ1-1, with 9 positions matching TRBD1. Germline V gene lookup returns CDR1 SGHTA and CDR2 FQGTGA. Losses at the gene ends were 5 bases for V and 3 bases for J; bases not matched to a gene: 4. The CDR3 spans 14 residues. The DNA of the CDR3 is TGTGCCAGCAGCGTGGACAGGGGTGACACTGAAGCTTTCTTT. Protein sequence: CASSVDRGDTEAFF.

V and J are TRBV18 and TRBJ2-6, with D possibly TRBD1 on 5 matching bases. In germline, CDR1 is KGHSH, CDR2 LQKENI. Trimming took 4 bases from V and 1 from J, leaving 11 bases between them. The CDR3 is made up of 16 amino acids. CDR3 residues: CASSRRAQSGANVLTF. Written as DNA, the CDR3 is TGTGCCAGCTCACGCAGGGCCCAATCTGGGGCCAACGTCCTGACTTTC.